The rows below give T cell receptor beta chains drawn from one sample of a study of blood T cell repertoires in COVID-19. TCRdb keeps only in-frame clones here, not all; method: immunoSEQ multiplex PCR. The sample records some 320,000 clones, 90% being singletons. Sample: PBMCs or T cells enriched from blood (not recorded which). These receptors were obtained from a man aged 55 to 70 who had recovered from COVID-19. Both conserved end residues are part of each CDR3.

CDR3 | J | V
CASSDRARGSYEQYF | TRBJ2-7 | TRBV6-1
CASSVPGQGPWEQYF | TRBJ2-7 | TRBV11-2
CASSRQNQPQHF | TRBJ1-5 | TRBV6-5
CASSFKDRGSEKLFF | TRBJ1-4 | TRBV6-5
CASSQDWKGSLAKNIQYF | TRBJ2-4 | TRBV4-3
CASKAWDSETANYGYTF | TRBJ1-2 | TRBV2
CASSLDGLAGRGPDTQYF | TRBJ2-3 | TRBV11-3
CASLPRTSGNNEQFF | TRBJ2-1 | TRBV27
CASGGGGETQYF | TRBJ2-5 | TRBV13
CASSVTGASTEAFF | TRBJ1-1 | TRBV7-2
CASSPPSGTRSYEQYF | TRBJ2-7 | TRBV18
CASTAGSFFSNQPQHF | TRBJ1-5 | TRBV2
CASLRFSTDTQYF | TRBJ2-3 | TRBV6-5
CASSYGTSGVTGELFF | TRBJ2-2 | TRBV11-3
CATFLHMGGQGNYGYTF | TRBJ1-2 | TRBV2
CASSLGVAAYNEQFF | TRBJ2-1 | TRBV11-2
CASSPLASGRSYNEQFF | TRBJ2-1 | TRBV18
CASSPLANTEAFF | TRBJ1-1 | TRBV18
CASSQPGTSGVHEQYF | TRBJ2-7 | TRBV14
CASSVGGQGLDEQYF | TRBJ2-7 | TRBV9
CAWRTTSGRGTRLETQYF | TRBJ2-5 | TRBV30
CASSESRTGGRPHEKLFF | TRBJ1-4 | TRBV10-1
CASRQGTNYGYTF | TRBJ1-2 | TRBV6-5
CASSQHTLALNRGYTF | TRBJ1-2 | TRBV23-1
CASSEGSYGYTF | TRBJ1-2 | TRBV6-1
CASSLGQGDYGYTF | TRBJ1-2 | TRBV18
CASSPAASTGYGYTF | TRBJ1-2 | TRBV5-5
CASSQGLAGGTRGETQYF | TRBJ2-5 | TRBV7-9
CASSRDRGNQPQHF | TRBJ1-5 | TRBV18
CAWTTGDNSPLHF | TRBJ1-6 | TRBV30
CASTWGGWETQYF | TRBJ2-5 | TRBV12-3/TRBV12-4
CAAGAGGSTDTQYF | TRBJ2-3 | TRBV3-1/TRBV3-2
CASRAGRAGTEAFF | TRBJ1-1 | TRBV27
CASARQGLDSNQPQHF | TRBJ1-5 | TRBV19
CASSLDGAQQAFF | TRBJ1-1 | TRBV5-4
CASSFSGRDDEQFF | TRBJ2-1 | TRBV11-3
CASSEVRTDTQYF | TRBJ2-3 | TRBV12-3/TRBV12-4
CASSSGLDTQYF | TRBJ2-3 | TRBV5-4
CASSQGTSGAYNEQFF | TRBJ2-1 | TRBV4-3
CASSPSGEQFF | TRBJ2-1 | TRBV11-2
CATSRDRLASGELFF | TRBJ2-2 | TRBV15
CASSPQGIVYTF | TRBJ1-2 | TRBV28
CASSLGRTVNIQYF | TRBJ2-4 | TRBV11-2
CASSSTGNNEQFF | TRBJ2-1 | TRBV19
CASSLGGDSTSGYTF | TRBJ1-2 | TRBV11-3
CASSQAKSGLAGPVGELFF | TRBJ2-2 | TRBV3-1/TRBV3-2
CASSQDGSGQHNQPQHF | TRBJ1-5 | TRBV4-2
CASSVTTGALGGQFF | TRBJ2-1 | TRBV9
CASSLRGYYGYTF | TRBJ1-2 | TRBV11-2
CASGRGTGDYGYTF | TRBJ1-2 | TRBV6-5
CASSSNRGLNSPLHF | TRBJ1-6 | TRBV7-6
CASSQAGTGLYEQYF | TRBJ2-7 | TRBV4-2
CASSLDLPRNTGELFF | TRBJ2-2 | TRBV11-2